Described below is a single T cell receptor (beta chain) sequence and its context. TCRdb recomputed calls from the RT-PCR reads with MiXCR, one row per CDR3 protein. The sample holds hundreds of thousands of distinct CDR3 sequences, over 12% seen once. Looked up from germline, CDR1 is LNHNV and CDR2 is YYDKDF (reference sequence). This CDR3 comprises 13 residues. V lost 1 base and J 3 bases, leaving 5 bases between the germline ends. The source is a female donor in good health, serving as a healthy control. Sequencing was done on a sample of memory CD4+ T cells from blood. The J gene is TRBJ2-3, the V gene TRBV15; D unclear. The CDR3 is CATSRGNTDTQYF. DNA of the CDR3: TGTGCCACCAGCAGAGGTAATACAGATACGCAGTATTTT.